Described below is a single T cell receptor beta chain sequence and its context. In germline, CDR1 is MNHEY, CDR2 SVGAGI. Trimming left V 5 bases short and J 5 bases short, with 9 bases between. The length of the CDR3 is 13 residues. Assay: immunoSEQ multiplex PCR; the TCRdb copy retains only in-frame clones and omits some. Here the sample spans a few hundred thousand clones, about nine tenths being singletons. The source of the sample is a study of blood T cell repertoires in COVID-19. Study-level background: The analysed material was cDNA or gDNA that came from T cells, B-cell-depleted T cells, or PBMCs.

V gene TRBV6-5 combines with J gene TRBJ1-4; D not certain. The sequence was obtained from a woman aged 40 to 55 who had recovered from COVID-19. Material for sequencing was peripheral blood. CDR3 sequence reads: CASSPQQNEKLFF. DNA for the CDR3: TGTGCCAGCAGTCCGCAACAAAATGAAAAACTGTTTTTT.